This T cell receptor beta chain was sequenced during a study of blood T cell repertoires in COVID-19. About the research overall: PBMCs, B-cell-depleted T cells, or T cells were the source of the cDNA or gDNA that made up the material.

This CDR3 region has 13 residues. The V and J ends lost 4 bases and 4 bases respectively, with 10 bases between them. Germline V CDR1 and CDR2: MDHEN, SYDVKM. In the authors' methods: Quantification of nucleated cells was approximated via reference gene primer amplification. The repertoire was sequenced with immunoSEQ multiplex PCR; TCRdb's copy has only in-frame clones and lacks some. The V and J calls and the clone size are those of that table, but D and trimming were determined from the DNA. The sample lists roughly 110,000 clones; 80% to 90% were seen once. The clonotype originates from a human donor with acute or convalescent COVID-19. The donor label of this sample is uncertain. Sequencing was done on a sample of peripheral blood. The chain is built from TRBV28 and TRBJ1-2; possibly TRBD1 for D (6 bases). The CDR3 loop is CASSSQQGYGYTF. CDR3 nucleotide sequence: TGTGCCAGCAGTTCACAACAGGGCTATGGCTACACCTTC.